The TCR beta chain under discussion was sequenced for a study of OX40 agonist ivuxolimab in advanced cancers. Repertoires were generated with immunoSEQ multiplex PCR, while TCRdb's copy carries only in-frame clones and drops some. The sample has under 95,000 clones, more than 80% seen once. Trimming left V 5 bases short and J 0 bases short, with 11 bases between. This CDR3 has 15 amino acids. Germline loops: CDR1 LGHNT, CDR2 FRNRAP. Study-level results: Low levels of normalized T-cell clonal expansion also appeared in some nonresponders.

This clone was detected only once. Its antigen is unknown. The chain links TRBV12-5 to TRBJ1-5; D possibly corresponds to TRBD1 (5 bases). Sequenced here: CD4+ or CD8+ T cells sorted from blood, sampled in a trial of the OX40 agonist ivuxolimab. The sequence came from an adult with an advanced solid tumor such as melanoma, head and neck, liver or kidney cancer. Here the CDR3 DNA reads TGTGCTAGTGGTGTAACAGGTTATAGCAATCAGCCCCAGCATTTT. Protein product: CASGVTGYSNQPQHF.